This TCR beta chain was sequenced in a study of shared clonotypes between healthy human individuals (TCRdb year 2020). With respect to the entire study: A couple of women and a few men aged 18 to 49 years were included in the cohort. Per donor, three plates each were used for CD4 naive and CD4 memory, two for CD8 naive, and one for CD8 memory. To estimate repertoire size and how much clonotype sharing occurs between individuals, the study deeply sequenced the blood TCR repertoires of several healthy adults. Libraries were prepared and TCR repertoires were sequenced by different laboratories using diverse techniques, in order to increase sequencing depth and limit assay-specific biases. Between about 0.85 and 9.5 billion PBMCs per donor were obtained by leukapheresis. The paper as a whole reports these results and caveats: Sampling was limited to blood, and TCR repertoires in tissue likely differ from TCR repertoires in blood. The genetic and exposure-history diversity represented was limited by the small number of donors. When a handful of donors were compared, the shared fraction of clonotypes was approximately 5% for naive CD4, roughly 3.3% for naive CD8, 2% to 2.5% for memory CD4, and 0.35% to 0.4% for memory CD8. Incomplete sequencing was indicated by rarefaction of sorted-subset datasets, despite the large sequencing depth. Compared with non-shared clonotypes, the clonotypes found in all four sorted-subset donors had higher generation probabilities. Estimated clonotype richness was generally larger for naive than for memory subsets. Based on pairwise subsampling, the degree of clonotype sharing among donors was expected to be affected by sequencing depth.

The donors were healthy, HIV-negative adults with no recently reported acute infections or vaccinations. Every donor was a Caucasian adult residing in Nashville, Tennessee, USA. CD4+ T cells were enriched through magnetic negative selection, after which naive cells were positively selected on CD45RA and the remaining negative fraction served as the memory subset. After blood collection by leukapheresis, PBMCs were isolated using Ficoll-Histopaque density gradient centrifugation and then cryopreserved in the vapor phase of liquid nitrogen. Analytical flow cytometry was used to check the purity and quantity of every magnetically sorted T cell population. Genomic DNA was isolated from every sorted fraction and measured by UV absorbance on a Nanodrop 2000c. A word on this clone: The antigen it binds to is not known. No base quality information exists; no much larger clone differs at one position.

V gives up 5 bases and J gives up 7 bases, and the segment between their germline ends measures 21 bases. CDR1 and CDR2 were assigned from the germline V gene as KGHSH and LQKENI. The CDR3 goes from the cysteine to the phenylalanine over 15 residues. Here the CDR3 DNA is all that survives: 45 bases in frame from base 1. Using the deep immunoSEQ assay, multiplex PCR amplified TCR CDR3 regions from genomic DNA. Extracted genomic DNA from each cell subset was spread evenly across all wells of several immunoSEQ 96-well plates, with each plate serving as a replicate. For sorted subsets, 200 ng of genomic DNA, equivalent to 25,000 to 30,000 T cell genomes, went into each replicate PCR. Purified libraries were measured with a Qubit 3.0 fluorometer, size-checked on a Bioanalyzer 2100, and measured again with the KAPA Library Quantification kit. Every immunoSEQ 96-well plate was sequenced on a separate single-read 150-cycle Illumina NextSeq 550 flow cell. On the study's bioinformatics: Because only junctional sequences without quality scores were contained in the immunoSEQ output, filtering matching that applied to full-length reads could not be performed. To assign V/J genes and CDR3, sequences were annotated using PyIR, a Python wrapper for IgBLAST v1.9, with IMGT germline references. Reads with weak V/J assignments (E-value above 1e-6), missing CDR3, stop codons, out-of-frame junctions, or ambiguous translated residues were removed. V3J clonotypes were defined as sequences sharing an identical inferred V gene, J gene, and CDR3 amino acid sequence. Percentage overlap between repertoires was computed as shared unique clonotypes divided by the size of the smaller repertoire. Richness of each repertoire was evaluated using RTK rarefaction, the Chao1 estimator, and Recon v2.1 estimates of unobserved clonotypes. Generation probabilities for all TCRbeta clonotypes obtained by the gDNA method from four donors were computed using OLGA. TCRdb limited this immuneACCESS table to in-frame rearrangements with V and J called. A share of clones is missing; checked studies link under half to unresolved V genes, and the rest is unexplained. The DNA was the basis for D and trimming; V, J and clone size are from that table. The sample profile shows 900,000 to 1,200,000 clones; roughly 74% of them were found once. Clones ranked in the top ten supply around 0.61% of the sample.

Recombination connected TRBV18 to TRBJ2-7; TRBD1 might be the D gene, on 5 matching bases. Sequencing was done on a sample of memory CD4+ T cells from PBMCs. The cell subset or site label here, explained by the study, means: CD45RA-negative fraction. The sequence came from a man younger than 35 in good health. Some clones in this sample may be carry-over from other donors' samples. The CDR3 sequence is CASSETATGVGEQYF. The DNA is as follows: TGTGCCAGCTCAGAGACAGCGACCGGCGTGGGGGAGCAGTACTTC.